This TCR beta chain was observed in a study of identical twins. Study findings and constraints: Analyses based on zero insertions could be partly confounded by invariant MAIT and iNKT cells. Twins shared beta out-of-frame sequences in excess, but this excess was weaker.

Comments on this clonotype: Its antigen is not identified.

Every one of the donors was a healthy Caucasian. TCRdb called the 5' RACE reads again in MiXCR, with one record for every CDR3 protein. The sample has about 240,000 distinct CDR3 sequences, approximately 7.9% seen once. The CDR3 length is 15 residues. Germline V gene sequence: CDR1 DFQATT, CDR2 SNEGSKA (reference sequence). The data also belong to a second study, concerning yellow fever vaccine responses in identical twins.

This chain links TRBV20-1 with TRBJ2-3; no clear D. The sequenced sample consisted of CD8+ T cells sorted from blood. This TCR was recovered from a woman between 18 and 30 years old in good health. The CDR3 protein is CRAPPDYPDTDTQYF. CDR3 bases: TGCAGGGCCCCCCCTGATTACCCTGACACAGATACGCAGTATTTT.